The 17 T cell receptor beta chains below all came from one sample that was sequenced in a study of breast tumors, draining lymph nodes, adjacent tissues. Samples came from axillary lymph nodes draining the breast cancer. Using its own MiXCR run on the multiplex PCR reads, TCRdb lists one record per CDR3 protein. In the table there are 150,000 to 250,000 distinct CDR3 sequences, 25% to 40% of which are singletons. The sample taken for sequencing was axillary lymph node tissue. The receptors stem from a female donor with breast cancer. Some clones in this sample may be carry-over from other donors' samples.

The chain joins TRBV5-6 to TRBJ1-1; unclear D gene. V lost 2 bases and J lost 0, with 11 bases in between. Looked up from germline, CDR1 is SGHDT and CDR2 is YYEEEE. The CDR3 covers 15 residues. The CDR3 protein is CASSFGSGLNTEAFF. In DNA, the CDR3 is TGTGCCAGCAGCTTTGGATCGGGGTTGAACACTGAAGCTTTCTTT.

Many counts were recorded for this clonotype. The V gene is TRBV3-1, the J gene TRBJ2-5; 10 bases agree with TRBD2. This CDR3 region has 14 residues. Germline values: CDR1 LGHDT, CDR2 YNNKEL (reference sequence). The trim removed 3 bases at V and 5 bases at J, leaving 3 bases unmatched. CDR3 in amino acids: CASSQSGGAETQYF. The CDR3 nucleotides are TGTGCCAGCAGCCAGAGCGGGGGGGCCGAGACCCAGTACTTC.

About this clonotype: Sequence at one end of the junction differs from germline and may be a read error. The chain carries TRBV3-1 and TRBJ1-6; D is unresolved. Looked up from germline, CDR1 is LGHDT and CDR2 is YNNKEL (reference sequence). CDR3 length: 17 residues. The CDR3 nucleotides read TGCGCCAGCAGCCAAGTCCCGGGCTACAGCGGGGATTCACCCCTCCACTTT. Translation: CASSQVPGYSGDSPLHF.

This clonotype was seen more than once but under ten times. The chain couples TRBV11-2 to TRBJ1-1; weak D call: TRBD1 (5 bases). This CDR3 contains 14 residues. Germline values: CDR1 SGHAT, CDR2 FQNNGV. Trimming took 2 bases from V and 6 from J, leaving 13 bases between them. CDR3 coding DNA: TGTGCCAGCAGCTTAAGCGGGGCTGGAGCTGAAGCTTTCTTT. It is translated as CASSLSGAGAEAFF.

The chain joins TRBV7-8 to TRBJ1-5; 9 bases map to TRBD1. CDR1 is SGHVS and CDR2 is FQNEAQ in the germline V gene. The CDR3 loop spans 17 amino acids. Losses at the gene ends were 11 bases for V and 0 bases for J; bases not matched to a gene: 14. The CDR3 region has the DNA TGTGCCCAATCCCCGGGACAGGGTGGTTATAGCAATCAGCCCCAGCATTTT. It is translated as CAQSPGQGGYSNQPQHF.

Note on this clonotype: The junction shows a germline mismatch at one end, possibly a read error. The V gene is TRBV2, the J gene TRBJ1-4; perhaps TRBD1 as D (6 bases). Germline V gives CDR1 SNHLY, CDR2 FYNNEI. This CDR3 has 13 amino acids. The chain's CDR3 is CAGSGGGGEKLFF. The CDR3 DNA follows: TGTGCCGGCAGTGGAGGGGGAGGTGAAAAACTGTTTTTT.

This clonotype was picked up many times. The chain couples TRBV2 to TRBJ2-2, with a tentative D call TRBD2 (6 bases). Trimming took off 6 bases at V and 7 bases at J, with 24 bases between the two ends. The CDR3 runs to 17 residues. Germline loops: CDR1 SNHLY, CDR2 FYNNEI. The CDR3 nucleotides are TGTGCCAGCAGCCCCCGCTGGGCGGGAATGATTATCGGGGAGCTGTTTTTT. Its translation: CASSPRWAGMIIGELFF.

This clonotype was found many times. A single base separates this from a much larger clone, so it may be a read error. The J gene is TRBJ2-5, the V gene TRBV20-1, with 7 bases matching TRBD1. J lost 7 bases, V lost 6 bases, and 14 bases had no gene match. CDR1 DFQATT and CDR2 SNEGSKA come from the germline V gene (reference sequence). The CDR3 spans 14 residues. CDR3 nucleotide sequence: TGCAGTGCCCGACAGGGAAGGGGTATGGCGACCCAGTACTTC. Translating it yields CSARQGRGMATQYF.

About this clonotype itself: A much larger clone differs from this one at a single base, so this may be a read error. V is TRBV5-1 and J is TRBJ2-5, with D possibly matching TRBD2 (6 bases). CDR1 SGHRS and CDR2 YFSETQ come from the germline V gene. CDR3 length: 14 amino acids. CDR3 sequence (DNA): TGCGCCAGCAGCTTGGATTTAGGAGGGGAGACCCGGTACTTC. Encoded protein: CASSLDLGGETRYF.

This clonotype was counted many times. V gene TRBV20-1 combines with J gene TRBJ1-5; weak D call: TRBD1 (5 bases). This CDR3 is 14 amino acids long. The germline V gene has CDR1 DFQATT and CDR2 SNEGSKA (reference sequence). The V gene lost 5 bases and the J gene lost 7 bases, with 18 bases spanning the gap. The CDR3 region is CSASPTEGRQPQHF. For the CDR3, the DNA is TGCAGTGCTTCTCCGACGGAGGGGAGGCAGCCCCAGCATTTT.

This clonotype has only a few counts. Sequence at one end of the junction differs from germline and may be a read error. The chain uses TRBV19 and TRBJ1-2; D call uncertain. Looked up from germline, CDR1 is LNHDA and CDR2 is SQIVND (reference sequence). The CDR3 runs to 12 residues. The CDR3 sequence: CAWSVINYGHTF. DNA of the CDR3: TGTGCCTGGAGTGTAATTAACTATGGCCACACCTTC.

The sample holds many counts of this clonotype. This CDR3 reads CASSLGRGKVWYGYTF. In DNA, the CDR3 is TGTGCCAGCAGCTTGGGCAGGGGAAAAGTCTGGTATGGCTACACCTTC. V is TRBV5-6 and J is TRBJ1-2, with D maybe TRBD1 (6 bases). The V end was cut by 0 bases, the J end by 5 bases, with 17 bases between. The CDR3 loop spans 16 amino acids. Germline assignment: CDR1 SGHDT and CDR2 YYEEEE.

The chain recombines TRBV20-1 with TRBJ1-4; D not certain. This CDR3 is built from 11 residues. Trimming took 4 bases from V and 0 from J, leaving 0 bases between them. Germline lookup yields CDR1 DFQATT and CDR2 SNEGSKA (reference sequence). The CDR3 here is CSATTNEKLFF. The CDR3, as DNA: TGCAGTGCTACAACTAATGAAAAACTGTTTTTT.

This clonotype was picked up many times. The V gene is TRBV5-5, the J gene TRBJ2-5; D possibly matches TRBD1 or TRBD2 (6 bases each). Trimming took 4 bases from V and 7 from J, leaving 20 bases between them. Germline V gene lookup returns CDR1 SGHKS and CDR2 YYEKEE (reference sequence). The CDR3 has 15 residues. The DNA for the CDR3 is TGTGCCAGCAGCGAAGGGGGGCCGTCGTCCGTGACCCAGTACTTC. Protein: CASSEGGPSSVTQYF.

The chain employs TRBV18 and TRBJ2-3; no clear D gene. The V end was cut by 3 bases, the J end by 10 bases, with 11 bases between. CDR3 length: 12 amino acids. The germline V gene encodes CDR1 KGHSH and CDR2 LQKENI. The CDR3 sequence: CASSPTPPAQYF. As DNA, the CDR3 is TGTGCCAGCTCACCGACGCCGCCGGCGCAGTATTTT.

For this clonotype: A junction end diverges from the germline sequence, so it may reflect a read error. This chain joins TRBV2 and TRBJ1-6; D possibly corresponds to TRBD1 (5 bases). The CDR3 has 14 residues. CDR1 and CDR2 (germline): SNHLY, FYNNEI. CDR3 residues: CASSFGQPGSPPHF. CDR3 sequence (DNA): TGTGCCAGCAGCTTCGGACAACCAGGATCACCCCCCCACTTT.

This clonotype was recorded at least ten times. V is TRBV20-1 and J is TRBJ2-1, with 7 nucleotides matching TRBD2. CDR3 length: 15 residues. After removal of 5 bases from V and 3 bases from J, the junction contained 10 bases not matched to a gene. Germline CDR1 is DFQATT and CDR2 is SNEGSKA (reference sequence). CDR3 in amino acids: CSAPLLGGVYNEQFF. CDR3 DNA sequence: TGCAGTGCTCCTCTGCTGGGAGGGGTCTACAATGAGCAGTTCTTC.